This T cell receptor beta chain stems from a study of T cell changes during pregnancy in multiple sclerosis. Sequencing was performed with immunoSEQ multiplex PCR; in TCRdb, only in-frame clones are kept and a portion is missing. The sample records approximately 89,000 clones, roughly 93% being singletons. Only one count was recorded for this clone. Germline V gene sequence: CDR1 MNHNS, CDR2 SASEGT. This CDR3 is 13 amino acids long. V lost 1 base and J lost 10, with 10 bases in between. Here the sequenced sample was peripheral blood, taken in the third trimester of pregnancy. The source of this sequence is a female donor with multiple sclerosis, enrolled in a pregnancy study. The chain uses TRBV6-1 and TRBJ1-4; D is perhaps TRBD1 (5 bases). The CDR3 loop reads CASSEGRVGKLFF. CDR3 in DNA: TGTGCCAGCAGTGAAGGCAGGGTAGGAAAACTGTTTTTT.